This T cell receptor (beta chain) was sequenced in a study of CD8 T cell repertoires and HIV-1 epitope variants (dated by TCRdb to the early 2020s). About the full investigation: Twenty-five peptides representing autologous and known Gag and Nef epitope variants were each used to stimulate T cells in separate culture wells. Control conditions included a CMV, EBV and flu peptide pool, the Ebola AY9 epitope as negative control, and a no-peptide well. The epitopes tested were three Gag epitope families plus Nef HW9 and YT9. Using the EasySep Human T Cell Enrichment Kit, T cells were enriched and then co-cultured with an equal number of autologous T cell-negative cells acting as antigen-presenting cells. For around 9 days the cultures were kept in IMDM with gentamicin, and on days 3 and 7 half of the media was changed with IL-2, IL-7 and IL-15 added. An aliquot of 1M T cells was set aside as an uncultured baseline condition, separate from the roughly 84 T cell cultures. Running each culture condition in triplicate, except for one peptide done in duplicate, gave a total of 70 to 85 T cell cultures. The investigation overall reported the following: The Nef KF9 family was recognized by five clonotypes and the HW9 family by one, and no responses to the TAALDMSHF plasma variant were observed. The assay identified only TCR beta chains and indicated proliferation to antigen, not T cell function or cytokine profile. The study identified eight to ten antigen-specific TCR beta clonotypes, about six of which appeared to be cross-reactive for autologous or known escape epitope variants.

TCR beta CDR3 regions were sequenced at survey depth on the immunoSEQ platform. The QIAamp DNA micro kit was used to extract genomic DNA from every cultured and uncultured CD8+ T cell population. The study's own analysis went as follows. Samples with fewer than 5,000 productive reads were excluded, which removed about 6.5% of the roughly 80 HIV peptide-stimulated cultures. Sequences were trimmed to CDR3 by a MANAFEST web app, and nonproductive sequences, CDR3s under 5 amino acids, and sequences not starting with C or ending with F/W were removed. For a clonotype to count as antigen-specific, the clonotype had to expand relative to the no-peptide control in at least 2 of 3 replicates at FDR 0.01, and only within one epitope family. Specific clonotypes also needed at least fivefold higher frequency than in wells stimulated with peptides from other epitope families. TCRdb provides this immuneACCESS table in a form limited to in-frame rearrangements. Some clones are lacking; in checked studies, under half of them reflect an unresolved V gene, and why the rest are absent is not known. V and J calls and clone size are as listed in that table; D and trimming were resolved from the DNA. The sample records around 5,100 clones, around two thirds of which are singletons. The ten largest clones represent 45% of the sample.

Trimming at the junction amounts to 5 bases on V and 4 bases on J, and the germline ends lie 11 bases apart. From a lookup of the germline V gene (reference sequence), CDR1 and CDR2 are LNHDA and SQIVND. Taken from cysteine to phenylalanine, the CDR3 has 13 residues. CDR3 DNA is the only sequence kept; it has 39 bases, read in frame from the first base. The EasySep Human CD8+ T Cell Enrichment Kit was used on day 10 to isolate CD8+ T cells from every culture. This clone was counted a single time. This receptor's antigen is unknown. No much larger clone exists at a distance of one base, and base qualities are not known.

The sequence is built from TRBV19 and TRBJ1-1, with no confident D gene call. Sequenced material: cultured CD8+ T cells derived from PBMCs. This sequence was found in a male donor with HIV. The CDR3 amino acid sequence is: CASSLTSRTEAFF. The nucleotide sequence is given as TGTGCCAGTAGTCTCACCAGTCGCACTGAAGCTTTCTTT.